This T cell receptor beta chain stems from a study of CD8 T cells in ankylosing spondylitis (dated by TCRdb to the late 2010s). For the wider study: T cell receptor beta repertoires were profiled in healthy donors and ankylosing spondylitis patients so that disease-linked TCR variants could be found. The full study cohort comprised approximately 23 ankylosing spondylitis patients and approximately 100 healthy donors. Peripheral blood was sampled, and synovial fluid was also collected from ankylosing spondylitis patients.

V is clipped by 7 bases and J by 0 bases, and the sequence between their germline boundaries is 12 bases long. The CDR3, from cysteine to phenylalanine, totals 14 residues. Only CDR3 DNA remains: 42 bases, in frame from the first base. Sequencer: Illumina HiSeq 2500. Quantitative 5'-RACE with molecular barcodes was used to prepare TCR beta libraries. In the authors' own workflow: A new computational method based on a probabilistic model of VDJ rearrangement was used to identify disease-linked TCR variants. Using fastp at Q25 and MiXCR, TCRdb reprocessed the public reads and kept productive beta chains. Each CDR3 protein appears once, grouped with its most common genes and DNA. These V and J calls are TCRdb output, not the study's own analysis. In all, the sample holds more than 150,000 distinct CDR3 sequences, and roughly 13% of those were seen once. The top ten hold approximately 15% of the sample.

What the work shows at the level of the full study, not this receptor alone: The disease-linked clones had a CD8+ phenotype and were found at relatively low frequencies in peripheral blood. Some of the motif variants had been reported before in the synovial fluid and blood of reactive arthritis patients, a finding that suggests common disease-initiation mechanisms. The disease-linked clones were reported to be significantly enriched in matched synovial fluid samples from ankylosing spondylitis patients. Blood from ankylosing spondylitis patients appeared to be characterized by a TCR beta motif composed of 7 to 9 highly homologous amino acid variants.

This clonotype was found a few times. Which antigen it targets is not known. Base qualities were left out, and no much larger clone turns up one base away. The chain links TRBV12-3 or TRBV12-4 with TRBJ1-1; the D gene assignment is ambiguous. Sequences were obtained from blood, either unsorted or a sorted T cell fraction (not recorded which). The sequence was collected from a male donor with ankylosing spondylitis or in good health (not recorded which). The CDR3 region has the sequence CASTAGGMNTEAFF. At the DNA level, the sequence is TGTGCCAGCACCGCGGGCGGCATGAACACTGAAGCTTTCTTT.